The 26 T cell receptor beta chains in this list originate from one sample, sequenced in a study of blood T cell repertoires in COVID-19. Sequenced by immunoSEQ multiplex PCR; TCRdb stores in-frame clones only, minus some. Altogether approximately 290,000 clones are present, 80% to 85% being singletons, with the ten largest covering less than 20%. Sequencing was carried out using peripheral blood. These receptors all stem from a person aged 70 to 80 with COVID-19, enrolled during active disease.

CDR3 loop: CASSPGRAVDTGELFF. The CDR3 DNA is TGTGCCAGCAGCCCCGGGAGGGCTGTGGACACCGGGGAGCTGTTTTTT. The rearrangement joins TRBV9 to TRBJ2-2; 8 bases map to TRBD2. CDR1 is SGDLS and CDR2 is YYNGEE in the germline V gene. The ends lost 4 bases at V and 3 bases at J; junction bases unmatched: 8. The length of the CDR3 is 16 residues.

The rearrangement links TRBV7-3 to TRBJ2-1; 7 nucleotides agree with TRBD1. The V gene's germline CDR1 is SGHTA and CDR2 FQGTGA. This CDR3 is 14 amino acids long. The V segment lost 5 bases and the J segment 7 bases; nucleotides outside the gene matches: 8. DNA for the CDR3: TGTGCCAGCAGCCTCCAGACAGGGTGGAATGAGCAGTTCTTC. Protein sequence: CASSLQTGWNEQFF.

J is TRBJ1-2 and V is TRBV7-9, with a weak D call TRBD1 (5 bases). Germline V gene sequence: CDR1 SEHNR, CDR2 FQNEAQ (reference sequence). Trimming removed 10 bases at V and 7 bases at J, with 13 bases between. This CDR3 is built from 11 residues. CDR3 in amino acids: CAITQGGGYTF. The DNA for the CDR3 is TGTGCCATCACCCAGGGCGGTGGCTACACCTTC.

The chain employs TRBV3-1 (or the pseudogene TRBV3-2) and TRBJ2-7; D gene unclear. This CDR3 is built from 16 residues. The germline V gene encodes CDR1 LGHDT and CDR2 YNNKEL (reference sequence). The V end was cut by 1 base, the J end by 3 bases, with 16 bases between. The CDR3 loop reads CASSQAPSVSLYEQYF. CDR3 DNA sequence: TGTGCCAGCAGCCAAGCTCCCAGCGTATCCCTCTACGAGCAGTACTTC.

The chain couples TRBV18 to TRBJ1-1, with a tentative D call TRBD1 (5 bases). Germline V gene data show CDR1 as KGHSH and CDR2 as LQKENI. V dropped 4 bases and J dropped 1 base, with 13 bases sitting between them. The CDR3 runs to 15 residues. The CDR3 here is CASSREGTGNTEAFF. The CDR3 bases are TGTGCCAGCTCACGGGAGGGGACGGGGAACACTGAAGCTTTCTTT.

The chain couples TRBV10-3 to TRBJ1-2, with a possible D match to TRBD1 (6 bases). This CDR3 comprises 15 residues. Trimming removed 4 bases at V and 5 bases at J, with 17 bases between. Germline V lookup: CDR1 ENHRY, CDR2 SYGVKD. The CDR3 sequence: CAISGASTGNYGYTF. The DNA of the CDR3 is TGTGCCATCAGTGGCGCTTCGACAGGAAATTATGGCTACACCTTC.

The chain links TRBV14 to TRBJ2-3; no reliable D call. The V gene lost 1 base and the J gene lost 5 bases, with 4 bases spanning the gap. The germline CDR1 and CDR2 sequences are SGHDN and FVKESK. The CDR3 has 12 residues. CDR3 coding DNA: TGTGCCAGCAGCCAAGTCGTAGATACGCAGTATTTT. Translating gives CASSQVVDTQYF.

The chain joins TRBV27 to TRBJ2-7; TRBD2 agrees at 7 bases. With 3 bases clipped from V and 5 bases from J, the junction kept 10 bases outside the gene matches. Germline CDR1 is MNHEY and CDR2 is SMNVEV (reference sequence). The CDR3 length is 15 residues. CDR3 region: CASSFITSVFNEQYF. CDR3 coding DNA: TGTGCCAGCAGTTTCATCACTAGCGTTTTCAACGAGCAGTACTTC.

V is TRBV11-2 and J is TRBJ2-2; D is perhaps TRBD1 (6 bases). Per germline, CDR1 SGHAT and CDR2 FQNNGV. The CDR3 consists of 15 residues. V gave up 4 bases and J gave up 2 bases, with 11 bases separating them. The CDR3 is CASSSQGFNTGELFF. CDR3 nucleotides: TGTGCCAGCAGCTCACAGGGATTTAACACCGGGGAGCTGTTTTTT.

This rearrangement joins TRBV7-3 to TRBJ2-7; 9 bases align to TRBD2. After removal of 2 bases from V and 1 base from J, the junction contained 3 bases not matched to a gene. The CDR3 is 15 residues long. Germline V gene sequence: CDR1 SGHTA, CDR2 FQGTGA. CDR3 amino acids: CASSLFLAGSYEQYF. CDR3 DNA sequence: TGTGCCAGCAGCTTATTCCTAGCGGGGTCCTACGAGCAGTACTTC.

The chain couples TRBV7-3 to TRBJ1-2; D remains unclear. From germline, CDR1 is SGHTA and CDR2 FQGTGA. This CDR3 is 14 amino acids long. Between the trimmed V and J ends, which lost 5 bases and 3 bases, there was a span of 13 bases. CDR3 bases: TGTGCCAGCAGCCCGCAAGGGAGCGACTATGGCTACACCTTC. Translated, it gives CASSPQGSDYGYTF. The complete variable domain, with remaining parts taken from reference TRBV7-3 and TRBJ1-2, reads GAGVSQTPSNKVTEKGKYVELRCDPISGHTALYWYRQSLGQGPEFLIYFQGTGAADDSGLPNDRFFAVRPEGSVSTLKIQRTERGDSAVYLCASSPQGSDYGYTFGSGTRLTVV.

CDR3 sequence: CSAAQTSPRTGELFF. The DNA for the CDR3 is TGCAGCGCGGCACAGACTAGCCCCCGCACCGGGGAGCTGTTTTTT. The chain carries TRBV29-1 and TRBJ2-2, with 7 bases matching TRBD2. The CDR3 is 15 amino acids. V gave up 7 bases and J gave up 4 bases; unmatched junction bases: 12. CDR1 is SQVTM and CDR2 is ANQGSEA in the germline V gene.

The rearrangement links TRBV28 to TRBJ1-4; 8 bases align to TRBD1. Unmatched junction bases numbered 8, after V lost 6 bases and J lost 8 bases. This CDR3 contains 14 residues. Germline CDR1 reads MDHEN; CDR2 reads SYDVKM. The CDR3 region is CASSLETGDEKLFF. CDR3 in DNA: TGTGCCAGCAGCCTAGAGACAGGGGACGAAAAACTGTTTTTT.

CDR3: CASSLPGQGRTGELFF. CDR3 nucleotides: TGTGCCAGCTCACTACCGGGACAGGGGAGGACCGGGGAGCTGTTTTTT. The gene calls are TRBV18 and TRBJ2-2; 10 bases line up with TRBD1. The junction had 7 bases not matched to a gene; V was cut back by 4 bases and J by 5 bases. The CDR3 loop spans 16 amino acids. CDR1 KGHSH and CDR2 LQKENI come from the germline V gene.

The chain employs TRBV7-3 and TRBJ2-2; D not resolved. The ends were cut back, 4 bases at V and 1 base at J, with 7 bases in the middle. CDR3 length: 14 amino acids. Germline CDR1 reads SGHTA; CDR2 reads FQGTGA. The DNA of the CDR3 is TGTGCCAGCAGCTCGTTGCGGAACACCGGGGAGCTGTTTTTT. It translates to CASSSLRNTGELFF.

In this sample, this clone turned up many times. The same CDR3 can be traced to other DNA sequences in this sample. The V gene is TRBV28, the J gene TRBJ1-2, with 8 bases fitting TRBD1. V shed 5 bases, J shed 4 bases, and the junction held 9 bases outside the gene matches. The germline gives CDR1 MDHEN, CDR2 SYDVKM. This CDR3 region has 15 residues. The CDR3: CASSPPTDRGYGYTF. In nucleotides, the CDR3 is TGTGCCAGCAGTCCCCCCACTGACAGGGGCTATGGCTACACCTTC.

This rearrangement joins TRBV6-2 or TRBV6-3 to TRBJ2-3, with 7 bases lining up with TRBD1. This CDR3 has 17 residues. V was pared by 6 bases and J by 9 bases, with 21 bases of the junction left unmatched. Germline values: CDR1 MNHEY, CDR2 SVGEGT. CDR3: CASSSRLGQRDSGTQYF. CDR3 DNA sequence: TGTGCCAGCAGCTCCCGCTTAGGACAAAGGGACAGTGGCACGCAGTATTTT.

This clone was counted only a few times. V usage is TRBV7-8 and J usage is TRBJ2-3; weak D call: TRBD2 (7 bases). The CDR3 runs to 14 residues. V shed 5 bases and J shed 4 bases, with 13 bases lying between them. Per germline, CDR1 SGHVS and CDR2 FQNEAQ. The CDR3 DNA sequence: TGTGCCAGCAGCGCGGGGGCCAGCCCAGATACGCAGTATTTT. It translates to CASSAGASPDTQYF.

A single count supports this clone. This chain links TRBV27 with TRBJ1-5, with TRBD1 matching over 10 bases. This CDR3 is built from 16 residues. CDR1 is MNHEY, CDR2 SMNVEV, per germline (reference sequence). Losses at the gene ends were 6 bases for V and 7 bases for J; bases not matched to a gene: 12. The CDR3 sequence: CASSLGTGALLQPQHF. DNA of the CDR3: TGTGCCAGCAGCTTGGGGACAGGGGCACTTCTCCAGCCCCAGCATTTT.

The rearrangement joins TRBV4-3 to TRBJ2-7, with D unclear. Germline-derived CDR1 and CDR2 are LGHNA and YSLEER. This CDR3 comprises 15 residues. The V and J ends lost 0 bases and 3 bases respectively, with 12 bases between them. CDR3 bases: TGCGCCAGCAGCCAAGAGCGAGGTGCTGGCTACGAGCAGTACTTC. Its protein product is CASSQERGAGYEQYF.

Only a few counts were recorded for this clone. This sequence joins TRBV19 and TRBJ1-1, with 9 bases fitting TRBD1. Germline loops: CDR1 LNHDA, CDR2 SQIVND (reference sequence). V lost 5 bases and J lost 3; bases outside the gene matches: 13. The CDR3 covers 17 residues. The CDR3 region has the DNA TGTGCCAGTAGTCCGGGGACAGGGAGCCTCTCCCACACTGAAGCTTTCTTT. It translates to CASSPGTGSLSHTEAFF.

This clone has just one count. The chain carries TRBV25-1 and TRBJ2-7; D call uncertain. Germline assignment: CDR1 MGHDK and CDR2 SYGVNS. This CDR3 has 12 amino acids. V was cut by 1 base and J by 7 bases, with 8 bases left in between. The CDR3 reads CASSELSEEQYF. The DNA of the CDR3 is TGTGCCAGCAGTGAATTGTCGGAGGAGCAGTACTTC.

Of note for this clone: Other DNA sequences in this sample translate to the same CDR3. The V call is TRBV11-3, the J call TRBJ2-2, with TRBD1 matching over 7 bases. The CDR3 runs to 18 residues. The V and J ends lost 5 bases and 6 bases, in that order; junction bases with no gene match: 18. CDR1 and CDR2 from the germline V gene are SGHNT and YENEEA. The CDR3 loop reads CASSPRQGMRWRSGELFF. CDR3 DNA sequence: TGTGCCAGCAGCCCGAGACAGGGTATGCGCTGGAGATCCGGGGAGCTGTTTTTT.

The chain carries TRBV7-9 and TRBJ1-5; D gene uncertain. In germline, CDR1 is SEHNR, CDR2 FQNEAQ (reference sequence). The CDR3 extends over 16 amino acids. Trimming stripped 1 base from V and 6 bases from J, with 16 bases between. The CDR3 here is CASSLGSLGISQPQHF. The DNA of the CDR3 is TGTGCCAGCAGCTTAGGGTCCCTAGGAATCAGTCAGCCCCAGCATTTT.

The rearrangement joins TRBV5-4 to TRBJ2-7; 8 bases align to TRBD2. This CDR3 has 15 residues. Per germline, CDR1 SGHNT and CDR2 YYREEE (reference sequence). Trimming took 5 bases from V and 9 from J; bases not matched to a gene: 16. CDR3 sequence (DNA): TGTGCCAGCAGTTCCCGGGGGGGATCACGGAGCGGGCAGTACTTC. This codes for CASSSRGGSRSGQYF. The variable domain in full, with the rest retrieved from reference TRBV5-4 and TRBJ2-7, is ETGVTQSPTHLIKTRGQQVTLRCSSQSGHNTVSWYQQALGQGPQFIFQYYREEENGRGNFPPRFSGLQFPNYSSELNVNALELDDSALYLCASSSRGGSRSGQYFGPGTRLTVT.

CDR3 nucleotide sequence: TGTGCCAGCAGCTTATTGCCTCGGGACAAAATCCCTCGCGGGACCCAGTACTTC. Its translation is CASSLLPRDKIPRGTQYF. The chain employs TRBV11-2 and TRBJ2-5; TRBD1 is a possible D gene (6 bases). CDR1 and CDR2 (germline): SGHAT, FQNNGV. The V gene lost 2 bases and the J gene lost 7 bases, with 26 bases spanning the gap. This CDR3 spans 18 amino acids.